A single sample gave rise to the 26 T cell receptor beta chains below, sequenced in a study of blood T cell repertoires in COVID-19. Assay used: immunoSEQ multiplex PCR; TCRdb lists only in-frame clones, some missing. The sample consists of approximately 280,000 clones, roughly 89% of them appearing once. Sequencing was done on a sample of peripheral blood. These receptors were obtained from a man between 35 and 55 years old with acute or convalescent COVID-19.

This CDR3 reads CASSFGSGGSDTQYF. The CDR3 nucleotides read TGCGCCAGCAGCTTTGGTAGCGGGGGATCAGATACGCAGTATTTT. The chain has TRBV5-1 and TRBJ2-3; TRBD2 matches 9 bases. After removal of 2 bases from V and 4 bases from J, the junction contained 5 bases not matched to a gene. The CDR3 covers 15 residues. CDR1 is SGHRS and CDR2 is YFSETQ in the germline V gene.

This chain uses TRBV9 with TRBJ2-7, with 7 bases lining up with TRBD1. CDR3 length: 14 amino acids. The germline V gene has CDR1 SGDLS and CDR2 YYNGEE. V shed 3 bases and J 5 bases; nucleotides not matched to a gene: 8. The CDR3 protein is CASSARQGAHEQYF. The CDR3 nucleotides read TGTGCCAGCAGCGCCCGACAGGGCGCCCACGAGCAGTACTTC.

The chain combines TRBV11-3 with TRBJ2-1, with 10 positions matching TRBD1. The CDR3 spans 16 residues. The V gene's germline CDR1 is SGHNT and CDR2 YENEEA. V lost 3 bases and J lost 5; bases outside the gene matches: 7. Here the CDR3 DNA reads TGTGCCAGCAGCTTTTCGGACAGGGGGGCTAACAATGAGCAGTTCTTC. It yields the protein CASSFSDRGANNEQFF. Looking up the rest from reference TRBV11-3 and TRBJ2-1 gives the full variable domain: EAGVVQSPRYKIIEKKQPVAFWCNPISGHNTLYWYLQNLGQGPELLIRYENEEAVDDSQLPKDRFSAERLKGVDSTLKIQPAELGDSAVYLCASSFSDRGANNEQFFGPGTRLTVL.

The CDR3 coding sequence is TGTGCCATCAGTGAGCCGGAAGCGGAAAACATTCAGTACTTC. The encoded protein is CAISEPEAENIQYF. The chain joins TRBV10-3 to TRBJ2-4; a possible D gene is TRBD2 (5 bases). Germline CDR1 ENHRY, CDR2 SYGVKD. V dropped 2 bases and J dropped 5 bases, with 10 bases sitting between them. The CDR3 is 14 residues long.

The sample holds a few counts of this clone. V usage is TRBV29-1 and J usage is TRBJ1-2, with TRBD1 matching 10 bases. The CDR3 has 14 residues. Trimming cost V 7 bases and J 3 bases; bases outside gene matches: 8. The V gene's germline CDR1 is SQVTM and CDR2 ANQGSEA. The CDR3 is CSAGTGDRYYGYTF. The CDR3 DNA sequence: TGCAGCGCGGGGACAGGGGATAGGTACTATGGCTACACCTTC.

CDR3 sequence (DNA): TGTGCCACCAGCAGTGGGCAGGGGCTGAACTATGGCTACACCTTC. Translated: CATSSGQGLNYGYTF. The chain employs TRBV15 and TRBJ1-2; weak D call: TRBD1 (6 bases). The CDR3 spans 15 residues. V gave up 3 bases and J gave up 2 bases, with 13 bases separating them. Germline V gives CDR1 LNHNV, CDR2 YYDKDF (reference sequence).

This chain connects TRBV30 to TRBJ1-5; D is perhaps TRBD1 (5 bases). Trimming stripped 1 base from V and 6 bases from J, with 16 bases between. The CDR3 totals 15 residues. CDR1 is GTSNPN and CDR2 is SVGIG in the germline V gene (reference sequence). DNA of the CDR3: TGTGCCTGGAGTGACTGGGGAGGGACGTCTCAGCCCCAGCATTTT. Its translation is CAWSDWGGTSQPQHF.

The V and J genes are TRBV9 and TRBJ2-3; D unclear. V was cut by 3 bases and J by 0 bases, with 11 bases left in between. The CDR3 runs to 15 residues. Germline CDR1 SGDLS, CDR2 YYNGEE. CDR3 loop: CASSGLTASTDTQYF. CDR3 DNA: TGTGCCAGCAGCGGACTTACGGCTAGCACAGATACGCAGTATTTT.

This clone occurred once. The rearrangement links TRBV2 to TRBJ1-2, with D possibly matching TRBD1 (6 bases). V was shortened by 7 bases and J by 8 bases, with 20 bases between the two germline ends. Germline V CDR1 and CDR2: SNHLY, FYNNEI. This CDR3 spans 14 amino acids. For the CDR3, the DNA is TGTGCCAGCAACACTATACGGGGGGCGGAGGGCTACACCTTC. It is translated as CASNTIRGAEGYTF.

This chain uses TRBV9 with TRBJ1-2, with D maybe TRBD1 (6 bases). CDR1 and CDR2 from the germline V gene are SGDLS and YYNGEE. V was clipped by 7 bases and J by 1 base, with 11 bases between them. This CDR3 is 13 amino acids long. Here the CDR3 DNA reads TGTGCCAGCGCTAGACAGGATAACTATGGCTACACCTTC. Translating gives CASARQDNYGYTF.

The rearrangement uses TRBV9 and TRBJ1-6; 8 bases are shared with TRBD1. With V trimmed by 2 bases and J by 5 bases, 6 bases remained unmatched. This CDR3 comprises 16 residues. Germline V gives CDR1 SGDLS, CDR2 YYNGEE. The CDR3 DNA reads TGTGCCAGCAGCGTCTCAGGGGGCGCGGATAATTCACCCCTCCACTTT. Encoded protein: CASSVSGGADNSPLHF.

This clone was observed a single time. This rearrangement joins TRBV6-1 to TRBJ2-7, with D perhaps TRBD1 (5 bases). Germline loops: CDR1 MNHNS, CDR2 SASEGT. This CDR3 is 13 amino acids long. Trimming stripped 3 bases from V and 0 bases from J, with 6 bases between. The CDR3 nucleotides read TGTGCCAGCAGTGAGACAGCCTCCTACGAGCAGTACTTC. Translation gives CASSETASYEQYF.

The rearrangement joins TRBV30 to TRBJ1-6, with TRBD1 matching over 10 bases. This CDR3 is built from 15 residues. Unmatched junction bases numbered 4, after V lost 0 bases and J lost 8 bases. Germline V gene lookup returns CDR1 GTSNPN and CDR2 SVGIG (reference sequence). DNA of the CDR3: TGTGCCTGGAGTGTCCCGGGACAGGGGTATTCACCCCTCCACTTT. This sequence encodes CAWSVPGQGYSPLHF.

The chain has TRBV29-1 and TRBJ2-5, with D uncertain. Germline values: CDR1 SQVTM, CDR2 ANQGSEA. This CDR3 spans 11 amino acids. Trimming took off 7 bases at V and 1 base at J, with 7 bases between the two ends. This CDR3 reads CSDTLQETQYF. CDR3 coding DNA: TGCAGCGACACCCTCCAAGAGACCCAGTACTTC.

A single count supports this clone. The gene calls are TRBV10-2 and TRBJ2-2; possibly TRBD1 for D (6 bases). The V gene's germline CDR1 is WSHSY and CDR2 SAAADI. This CDR3 has 14 residues. The V end lost 4 bases, the J end lost 3 bases, and 9 bases lay between the germline ends. In nucleotides, the CDR3 is TGCGCCAGCAGTGTAAAGGGGGACACCGGGGAGCTGTTTTTT. Translation gives CASSVKGDTGELFF.

V gene TRBV6-1 combines with J gene TRBJ1-6; tentative D call: TRBD1 (5 bases). Germline V gene sequence: CDR1 MNHNS, CDR2 SASEGT. The length of the CDR3 is 15 residues. Deletions cut 1 base from V and 5 bases from J, with 9 bases between. CDR3 DNA: TGTGCCAGCAGTGAAGGGACACCCAATAATTCACCCCTCCACTTT. Translation: CASSEGTPNNSPLHF.

The chain links TRBV6-5 to TRBJ1-3, with D unresolved. The CDR3 consists of 11 residues. V was trimmed by 7 bases and J by 2 bases, leaving 3 bases between them. CDR1 and CDR2 from the germline V gene are MNHEY and SVGAGI. DNA of the CDR3: TGTGCCAGCATAACTGGAAACACCATATATTTT. As protein: CASITGNTIYF.

The chain combines TRBV11-2 with TRBJ1-1; possibly TRBD1 for D (6 bases). The CDR3 loop spans 14 amino acids. Deletions cut 5 bases from V and 4 bases from J, with 14 bases between. Germline V gene sequence: CDR1 SGHAT, CDR2 FQNNGV. CDR3 residues: CASSRNRDLTEAFF. CDR3 bases: TGTGCCAGCAGCAGAAACAGGGATCTCACTGAAGCTTTCTTT.

The rearrangement joins TRBV2 to TRBJ2-1; no clear D. This CDR3 contains 10 residues. The ends were cut back, 8 bases at V and 5 bases at J, with 4 bases in the middle. Looked up from germline, CDR1 is SNHLY and CDR2 is FYNNEI. The CDR3 loop reads CASDNNEQFF. CDR3 nucleotide sequence: TGTGCCAGCGACAACAATGAGCAGTTCTTC.

The chain carries TRBV5-6 and TRBJ1-3; D ambiguous. Per the germline V gene, CDR1 is SGHDT and CDR2 is YYEEEE. The CDR3 has 17 amino acids. V was trimmed by 2 bases and J by 4 bases, leaving 19 bases between them. This CDR3 reads CASSLAPNPGEGNTIYF. CDR3 bases: TGTGCCAGCAGCTTAGCCCCCAACCCCGGGGAAGGAAACACCATATATTTT.

J is TRBJ1-4 and V is TRBV6-5; D gene uncertain. Trimming took off 11 bases at V and 8 bases at J, with 18 bases between the two ends. Germline V gene data show CDR1 as MNHEY and CDR2 as SVGAGI. The CDR3 is made up of 13 amino acids. The chain's CDR3 is CAAVRRAGEKLFF. Here the CDR3 DNA reads TGTGCCGCCGTTCGAAGGGCGGGAGAAAAACTGTTTTTT.

This chain joins TRBV7-9 and TRBJ2-7, with a tentative D call TRBD1 (6 bases). Germline V lookup: CDR1 SEHNR, CDR2 FQNEAQ (reference sequence). V was cut by 6 bases and J by 6 bases, with 18 bases left in between. This CDR3 comprises 14 residues. The CDR3 coding sequence is TGTGCCAGCAGTCACCCGGGACACCCCCTCGAGCAGTACTTC. Amino acid sequence: CASSHPGHPLEQYF.

This clone was observed once. The chain is built from TRBV9 and TRBJ1-1; a weak D match, TRBD1 (6 bases). The CDR3 length is 14 residues. CDR1 and CDR2 (germline): SGDLS, YYNGEE. The V end lost 0 bases, the J end lost 4 bases, and 10 bases lay between the germline ends. The CDR3 sequence: CASSVAWGPTEAFF. The CDR3 nucleotides read TGTGCCAGCAGCGTAGCTTGGGGGCCCACTGAAGCTTTCTTT.

CDR3 coding DNA: TGCAGTGCTAGTGGAAGTGGGGAGACGGCTTTCTTT. This translates into CSASGSGETAFF. This chain connects TRBV20-1 to TRBJ1-1; D not resolved. Germline-derived CDR1 and CDR2 are DFQATT and SNEGSKA (reference sequence). The CDR3 is 12 amino acids. Between the trimmed V and J ends, which lost 3 bases and 11 bases, there was a span of 16 bases.

This clone has a single count. The chain combines TRBV6-6 with TRBJ1-1; tentative D call: TRBD1 (6 bases). Germline V gives CDR1 MNHNY, CDR2 SVGAGI (reference sequence). The CDR3 is 15 amino acids. V was clipped by 5 bases and J by 4 bases, with 17 bases between them. CDR3 sequence: CASSRSGVAGTEAFF. DNA for the CDR3: TGTGCCAGCAGTCGATCAGGGGTTGCCGGCACTGAAGCTTTCTTT.

J is TRBJ2-7 and V is TRBV3-1 (or the pseudogene TRBV3-2); D is perhaps TRBD2 (6 bases). Germline values: CDR1 LGHDT, CDR2 YNNKEL (reference sequence). The CDR3 has 13 amino acids. V shed 2 bases and J shed 10 bases, with 15 bases lying between them. The CDR3 region is CASSQTRDSVQYF. The CDR3 DNA sequence: TGTGCCAGCAGCCAAACACGGGACTCGGTACAGTACTTC.